This TCR beta chain was captured in a study of blood T cell repertoires in COVID-19. Germline CDR1 is MDHEN and CDR2 is SYDVKM. The CDR3 extends over 11 amino acids. Trimming cost V 5 bases and J 9 bases, with 8 bases left between them. Libraries were prepared by immunoSEQ multiplex PCR; TCRdb keeps only in-frame clonotypes and omits some of them. This repertoire shows 80,000 to 100,000 clones, over 75% found once; its top ten account for less than 20%. The sample was peripheral blood. The rearrangement links TRBV28 to TRBJ1-5, with D unresolved. The origin of this receptor is a human donor in a cohort sampled during active COVID-19. In nucleotides, the CDR3 is TGTGCCAGCAGTGGAGATTGGCCCCAGCATTTT. Residues: CASSGDWPQHF.